Below are 27 T cell receptor beta chains sequenced from a single sample in a study of CD8+ T cells in alopecia areata. Once RNA had been extracted, it was reverse transcribed into cDNA to act as the sequencing template. Profiled with immunoSEQ multiplex PCR; TCRdb holds only in-frame clones, not every one. The top ten clones hold roughly 1.6% of a sample with some 220,000 clones, around three fifths of them seen once. Treatment defined: oral pan-JAK inhibitor, 5-10 mg twice daily. This specimen was CD4+ T cells sorted from blood, taken at week 4, from a patient treated with tofacitinib. The receptors here all came from a human donor with alopecia areata.

This clone was seen a single time. The V call is TRBV29-1, the J call TRBJ1-1; no clear D. V lost 0 bases and J 0 bases, leaving 11 bases between the germline ends. The CDR3 runs to 15 residues. The germline CDR1 and CDR2 sequences are SQVTM and ANQGSEA. This chain's CDR3 is CSVEEDGTMNTEAFF. The CDR3 DNA reads as TGCAGCGTTGAAGAGGACGGAACAATGAACACTGAAGCTTTCTTT.

The rearrangement uses TRBV30 and TRBJ2-3; D unresolved. Germline CDR1 is GTSNPN and CDR2 is SVGIG (reference sequence). The CDR3 length is 10 residues. The V gene lost 4 bases and the J gene lost 9 bases, with 8 bases spanning the gap. The CDR3 DNA reads TGTGCCTGGAAACGGTACACGCAGTATTTT. This encodes CAWKRYTQYF. Combining the CDR3 with reference TRBV30 and TRBJ2-3 gives the whole variable domain SQTIHQWPATLVQPVGSPLSLECTVEGTSNPNLYWYRQAAGRGLQLLFYSVGIGQISSEVPQNLSASRPQDRQFILSSKKLLLSDSGFYLCAWKRYTQYFGPGTRLTVL.

The rearrangement joins TRBV29-1 to TRBJ1-1; D remains ambiguous. CDR3 length: 12 residues. Germline CDR1 and CDR2: SQVTM and ANQGSEA. Trimming pared 0 bases from V and 4 bases from J, leaving 6 bases between. The CDR3 coding sequence is TGCAGCGTTGAAGATCGGGGCACTGAAGCTTTCTTT. Residues: CSVEDRGTEAFF.

This clone was counted only a few times. The V and J genes are TRBV5-4 and TRBJ2-1, with D tentatively TRBD1 (6 bases). The ends were cut back, 4 bases at V and 3 bases at J, with 8 bases in the middle. CDR1 is SGHNT and CDR2 is YYREEE in the germline V gene (reference sequence). This CDR3 has 13 amino acids. CDR3: CASSPTGYNEQFF. The CDR3 nucleotides are TGTGCCAGCAGCCCGACAGGCTACAATGAGCAGTTCTTC.

This clone was observed a handful of times. The gene calls are TRBV29-1 and TRBJ2-1; tentative D call: TRBD2 (5 bases). This CDR3 is built from 16 residues. Germline CDR1 is SQVTM and CDR2 is ANQGSEA. The ends were cut back, 1 base at V and 0 bases at J, with 13 bases in the middle. CDR3 amino acids: CSVEGGSLSSYNEQFF. In nucleotides, the CDR3 is TGCAGCGTTGAAGGAGGGAGCCTAAGCTCCTACAATGAGCAGTTCTTC.

The chain couples TRBV2 to TRBJ2-7; D perhaps matches TRBD2 (5 bases). The CDR3 extends over 14 amino acids. V dropped 5 bases and J dropped 5 bases, with 16 bases sitting between them. The germline gives CDR1 SNHLY, CDR2 FYNNEI. The CDR3 sequence is CASSLSRTLDEQYF. As DNA, the CDR3 is TGTGCCAGCAGTTTATCGAGGACTTTAGACGAGCAGTACTTC.

The rearrangement uses TRBV23-1 and TRBJ1-4; no reliable D call. TRBV23-1 is an ORF, and what it does is uncertain. The CDR3 sequence is 16 residues long. V shed 2 bases and J shed 0 bases, with 10 bases lying between them. The CDR3 coding sequence is TGCGCCAGCAGTCAAACAGAGACTCCAACTAATGAAAAACTGTTTTTT. Residues: CASSQTETPTNEKLFF.

This clone was counted a single time. The CDR3: CASISGEKLFF. The CDR3 DNA reads TGTGCCAGCATTTCGGGTGAAAAACTGTTTTTT. The chain recombines TRBV25-1 with TRBJ1-4; D call uncertain. Trimming left V 7 bases short and J 7 bases short, with 7 bases between. Germline assignment: CDR1 MGHDK and CDR2 SYGVNS. This CDR3 is built from 11 residues. The variable domain in full, with the rest retrieved from reference TRBV25-1 and TRBJ1-4, is EADIYQTPRYLVIGTGKKITLECSQTMGHDKMYWYQQDPGMELHLIHYSYGVNSTEKGDLSSESTVSRIRTEHFPLTLESARPSHTSQYLCASISGEKLFFGSGTQLSVL.

The chain employs TRBV19 and TRBJ2-3; TRBD2 aligns across 11 bases. Germline CDR1 and CDR2: LNHDA and SQIVND (reference sequence). The CDR3 is made up of 15 amino acids. J was trimmed by 7 bases and V by 3 bases; bases with no gene match: 6. The CDR3 coding sequence is TGTGCCAGTAGTATGGCGGCTAGCGGGAGGTATACGCAGTATTTT. Amino acids: CASSMAASGRYTQYF. Full variable domain (missing parts from reference TRBV19 and TRBJ2-3): DGGITQSPKYLFRKEGQNVTLSCEQNLNHDAMYWYRQDPGQGLRLIYYSQIVNDFQKGDIAEGYSVSREKKESFPLTVTSAQKNPTAFYLCASSMAASGRYTQYFGPGTRLTVL.

The chain has TRBV4-3 and TRBJ2-2; tentatively, D is TRBD2 (6 bases). CDR1 and CDR2 (germline): LGHNA, YSLEER. The CDR3 length is 15 residues. The ends were cut back, 4 bases at V and 4 bases at J, with 13 bases in the middle. DNA of the CDR3: TGCGCCAGCAGCCTAGCGGTGGGGAGCACCGGGGAGCTGTTTTTT. Translation: CASSLAVGSTGELFF.

The rearrangement joins TRBV30 to TRBJ2-3, with 10 nucleotides matching TRBD2. This CDR3 has 15 residues. Germline V gene lookup returns CDR1 GTSNPN and CDR2 SVGIG (reference sequence). Germline trimming cut 3 bases from V and 8 bases from J; bases unmatched to any gene: 11. The CDR3, as DNA: TGTGCCTGGAGCCAGCGGGGGGGCAGTGTCGGTACGCAGTATTTT. As protein: CAWSQRGGSVGTQYF.

This clone was found a few times. J is TRBJ1-1 and V is TRBV14, with 7 bases identical to TRBD1. Germline lookup yields CDR1 SGHDN and CDR2 FVKESK. With 1 base clipped from V and 4 bases from J, the junction kept 6 bases outside the gene matches. The CDR3 has 15 amino acids. The CDR3 protein is CASSQGRGGITEAFF. CDR3 in DNA: TGTGCCAGCAGCCAAGGCAGGGGGGGAATCACTGAAGCTTTCTTT.

This clone was counted once. The chain uses TRBV15 and TRBJ1-2; TRBD1 aligns across 10 bases. The germline CDR1 and CDR2 sequences are LNHNV and YYDKDF (reference sequence). This CDR3 is 12 amino acids long. The junction had 2 bases not matched to a gene; V was cut back by 7 bases and J by 6 bases. CDR3 amino acids: CATTGTGDGYTF. CDR3 nucleotide sequence: TGTGCCACCACAGGGACAGGGGATGGCTACACCTTC. Using reference TRBV15 and TRBJ1-2 for the parts outside the CDR3, the full variable domain is DAMVIQNPRYQVTQFGKPVTLSCSQTLNHNVMYWYQQKSSQAPKLLFHYYDKDFNNEADTPDNFQSRRPNTSFCFLDIRSPGLGDTAMYLCATTGTGDGYTFGSGTRLTVV.

The chain joins TRBV27 to TRBJ2-5; the D gene is possibly TRBD2 (6 bases). The CDR3 is 13 amino acids. Germline values: CDR1 MNHEY, CDR2 SMNVEV (reference sequence). V was shortened by 3 bases and J by 2 bases, with 7 bases between the two germline ends. The CDR3 protein is CASSFAGQETQYF. CDR3 nucleotide sequence: TGTGCCAGCAGTTTCGCGGGGCAAGAGACCCAGTACTTC.

The chain employs TRBV6-5 and TRBJ1-1; D is perhaps TRBD1 (6 bases). Trimming shortened V by 8 bases and J by 4 bases, and 14 bases separated the two germline ends. Germline V gene lookup returns CDR1 MNHEY and CDR2 SVGAGI. This CDR3 is 13 amino acids long. As DNA, the CDR3 is TGTGCCAGCCAACAGGGTATTGTCACTGAAGCTTTCTTT. The encoded protein is CASQQGIVTEAFF.

This clone was observed a handful of times. This sample also contains other DNA sequences that code for the same CDR3. J is TRBJ2-3 and V is TRBV2; D possibly uses TRBD1 or TRBD2 (5 bases each). CDR1 and CDR2 (germline): SNHLY, FYNNEI. Trimming removed 4 bases from V and 11 bases from J, with 10 bases in between. The CDR3 spans 11 residues. The CDR3 loop is CASSVGDGQYF. DNA of the CDR3: TGTGCCAGCAGTGTTGGGGACGGGCAGTATTTT.

The chain has TRBV30 and TRBJ1-1, with D possibly matching TRBD1 (5 bases). The V end lost 3 bases, the J end lost 0 bases, and 14 bases lay between the germline ends. Germline-derived CDR1 and CDR2 are GTSNPN and SVGIG (reference sequence). The CDR3 runs 15 residues. DNA of the CDR3: TGTGCCTGGAGCCAGAAGGGGAGGATGAACACTGAAGCTTTCTTT. Amino acid sequence: CAWSQKGRMNTEAFF.

This clone appeared a few times. The rearrangement joins TRBV11-3 to TRBJ1-1; D is undetermined. Between the trimmed V and J ends, which lost 3 bases and 1 base, there was a span of 9 bases. This CDR3 is built from 14 residues. Germline values: CDR1 SGHNT, CDR2 YENEEA. CDR3 region: CASSLRATNTEAFF. As DNA, the CDR3 is TGTGCCAGCAGCTTGAGAGCTACGAACACTGAAGCTTTCTTT.

The sample holds a few counts of this clone. The chain's CDR3 is CASSSTGASSYNSPLHF. The DNA for the CDR3 is TGTGCCAGCAGCTCCACAGGGGCGAGCTCCTATAATTCACCCCTCCACTTT. The rearrangement uses TRBV7-9 and TRBJ1-6, with 7 bases fitting TRBD1. Trimming at V came to 4 bases and at J to 0 bases, leaving 6 bases not matched to a gene. This CDR3 comprises 17 residues. CDR1 is SEHNR, CDR2 FQNEAQ, per germline (reference sequence).

The chain links TRBV5-1 to TRBJ1-1; 11 bases match TRBD1. Germline V gives CDR1 SGHRS, CDR2 YFSETQ. This CDR3 comprises 15 residues. V lost 4 bases, J lost 4 bases, and 6 bases stayed unmatched. CDR3 nucleotide sequence: TGCGCCAGCAGCATCGGACAGGGGGCAAGCACTGAAGCTTTCTTT. Translated: CASSIGQGASTEAFF.

For this clone: Other DNA sequences within the sample encode an identical CDR3. The chain carries TRBV7-2 and TRBJ2-7; 8 bases agree with TRBD2. J was trimmed by 4 bases and V by 5 bases; bases with no gene match: 10. Per germline, CDR1 SGHTA and CDR2 FQGNSA. This CDR3 comprises 15 residues. The CDR3 DNA is TGTGCCAGCAGCCGGGGCGGGACTAGAGGTTACGAGCAGTACTTC. Protein product: CASSRGGTRGYEQYF.

This rearrangement joins TRBV7-2 to TRBJ1-6; D call uncertain. With 5 bases removed from V and 2 bases from J, the gap between germline ends came to 1 base. Germline-derived CDR1 and CDR2 are SGHTA and FQGNSA. This CDR3 has 12 amino acids. CDR3 loop: CASSPYNSPLHF. The CDR3 nucleotides are TGTGCCAGCAGCCCCTATAATTCACCCCTCCACTTT.

The chain combines TRBV19 with TRBJ2-7; the D gene could be TRBD1 or TRBD2 (6 bases each). V was clipped by 4 bases and J by 6 bases, with 10 bases between them. Germline V gene data show CDR1 as LNHDA and CDR2 as SQIVND (reference sequence). This CDR3 has 12 residues. DNA of the CDR3: TGTGCCAGTAGTAGGACGGGGGCCGAGCAGTACTTC. Translated: CASSRTGAEQYF.

V and J are TRBV25-1 and TRBJ1-1; D is perhaps TRBD1 (6 bases). Germline CDR1 reads MGHDK; CDR2 reads SYGVNS. The CDR3 extends over 14 amino acids. V was pared by 4 bases and J by 7 bases, with 16 bases between. The CDR3 DNA is TGTGCCAGCAGTGGCCCGGGACAATCCATTGAAGCTTTCTTT. Encoded protein: CASSGPGQSIEAFF.

This clone showed up just a few times. The V call is TRBV29-1, the J call TRBJ2-1, with 8 positions matching TRBD1. Trimming took 1 base from V and 8 from J; bases not matched to a gene: 4. The CDR3 loop spans 13 amino acids. The germline V gene encodes CDR1 SQVTM and CDR2 ANQGSEA. The CDR3 spells CSVEASGGYEQFF. The CDR3 region has the DNA TGCAGCGTTGAAGCGTCAGGGGGCTATGAGCAGTTCTTC.

The chain employs TRBV2 and TRBJ2-3; 7 nucleotides align to TRBD2. The CDR3 extends over 12 amino acids. CDR1 and CDR2 (germline): SNHLY, FYNNEI. The J segment lost 6 bases and the V segment lost 7 bases, leaving 4 bases of the junction unmatched. Here the CDR3 DNA reads TGTGCCAGCAACAGACTAGCTGATACGCAGTATTTT. This translates into CASNRLADTQYF.

The chain couples TRBV6-6 to TRBJ2-7, with D unclear. Per the germline V gene, CDR1 is MNHNY and CDR2 is SVGAGI (reference sequence). The CDR3 runs 16 residues. The ends were cut back, 4 bases at V and 1 base at J, with 17 bases in the middle. CDR3 sequence reads: CASSSPTTGVSYEQYF. The DNA for the CDR3 is TGTGCCAGCAGTTCCCCCACAACGGGTGTTTCCTACGAGCAGTACTTC.